The 29 T cell receptor beta chains presented below share a single source sample, sequenced in a study of identical twins. TCRdb ran MiXCR on the 5' RACE reads and lists one entry per CDR3 protein. The sample records about 790,000 distinct CDR3 sequences, about 18% being singletons. These data were also reused for a study on T cells expressing NK-cell markers.

Sequenced: PBMCs. These receptors came from a woman in her late teens or twenties in good health.

The chain joins TRBV20-1 to TRBJ2-2, with D maybe TRBD1 (6 bases). The CDR3 has 16 amino acids. Germline V gene sequence: CDR1 DFQATT, CDR2 SNEGSKA (reference sequence). Trimming cost V 8 bases and J 4 bases, with 23 bases left between them. This CDR3 is CSIPKGVAKGTGELFF. The CDR3 bases are TGCAGTATCCCCAAGGGGGTTGCGAAGGGCACCGGGGAGCTGTTTTTT.

This clonotype was counted a few times. One junction end disagrees with the germline gene, perhaps due to a read error. V usage is TRBV20-1 and J usage is TRBJ2-1, with TRBD2 matching 11 bases. The CDR3 consists of 16 residues. Germline V gives CDR1 DFQATT, CDR2 SNEGSKA (reference sequence). This CDR3 is CSTRDVRLAGNNEQFF. CDR3 coding DNA: TGCAGTACTAGAGATGTCCGACTAGCGGGAAACAATGAGCAGTTCTTC.

The rearrangement joins TRBV12-3 or TRBV12-4 to TRBJ2-2, with a tentative D call TRBD2 (6 bases). The CDR3 is 16 amino acids. Deletions cut 5 bases from V and 7 bases from J, with 20 bases between. CDR3 region: CASSPRHGGVLGELFF. DNA for the CDR3: TGTGCCAGCAGTCCCCGCCACGGGGGAGTGCTCGGGGAGCTGTTTTTT.

A few counts support this clonotype. This chain uses TRBV7-6 with TRBJ2-1; 12 positions match TRBD2. Germline V CDR1 and CDR2: SGHVS, FNYEAQ. CDR3 length equals 14 residues. The trim removed 5 bases at V and 11 bases at J, leaving 7 bases unmatched. The CDR3 is CASSETSGSMQQFF. The CDR3 nucleotides read TGTGCCAGCAGCGAGACTAGCGGGAGTATGCAGCAGTTCTTC.

There are a few counts of this clonotype. The chain couples TRBV24-1 to TRBJ1-1; D is uncertain. The germline V gene encodes CDR1 KGHDR and CDR2 SFDVKD. The CDR3 is 16 residues long. Trimming removed 4 bases at V and 1 base at J, with 15 bases between. CDR3 sequence: CATSDLPPEENTEAFF. CDR3 nucleotides: TGTGCCACCAGTGACCTCCCCCCAGAGGAGAACACTGAAGCTTTCTTT.

The chain employs TRBV12-3 or TRBV12-4 and TRBJ2-7; 9 bases line up with TRBD2. After removal of 5 bases from V and 4 bases from J, the junction contained 9 bases not matched to a gene. This CDR3 region has 15 residues. CDR3 protein: CASSPRGGLRYEQYF. The CDR3 DNA reads as TGTGCCAGCAGTCCGCGGGGGGGCCTTCGGTACGAGCAGTACTTC.

The chain employs TRBV29-1 and TRBJ1-1; tentatively, D is TRBD1 (5 bases). Trimming removed 6 bases from V and 3 bases from J, with 14 bases in between. The CDR3 is made up of 13 amino acids. Germline-derived CDR1 and CDR2 are SQVTM and ANQGSEA. This chain's CDR3 is CSVGLGRDTEAFF. The CDR3 DNA follows: TGCAGCGTGGGGCTGGGTCGGGACACTGAAGCTTTCTTT.

The chain joins TRBV25-1 to TRBJ1-1, with 7 bases that match TRBD1. Trimming removed 4 bases from V and 0 bases from J; junction bases left unmatched: 5. CDR1 and CDR2 from the germline V gene are MGHDK and SYGVNS. The CDR3 consists of 15 residues. In DNA form, the CDR3 reads TGTGCCAGCAGTGTCCTGACAGGGATGAACACTGAAGCTTTCTTT. Its translation is CASSVLTGMNTEAFF.

This clonotype appeared many times. The V call is TRBV12-3 or TRBV12-4, the J call TRBJ2-6; D uncertain. With 6 bases removed from V and 4 bases from J, the gap between germline ends came to 7 bases. The CDR3 spans 13 residues. The CDR3 coding sequence is TGTGCCAGCAGCCCCATGGGGGCCAACGTCCTGACTTTC. It codes for CASSPMGANVLTF.

This clonotype has a handful of counts. The chain uses TRBV5-5 and TRBJ2-7; no clear D. The CDR3 totals 13 residues. Germline assignment: CDR1 SGHKS and CDR2 YYEKEE (reference sequence). The germline V and J ends were trimmed by 0 bases and 3 bases, with 7 bases remaining between them. The CDR3 nucleotides read TGTGCCAGCAGCTTGGAGACCATCTACGAGCAGTACTTC. Amino acid sequence: CASSLETIYEQYF.

The rearrangement uses TRBV19 and TRBJ1-2; TRBD1 is a possible D gene (5 bases). The CDR3 length is 13 residues. The V and J ends lost 3 bases and 2 bases respectively, with 7 bases between them. Germline V gene sequence: CDR1 LNHDA, CDR2 SQIVND (reference sequence). The CDR3 loop is CASSIRDNYGYTF. The CDR3, as DNA: TGTGCCAGTAGTATCAGGGACAACTATGGCTACACCTTC.

The chain is built from TRBV9 and TRBJ2-1; 15 bases map to TRBD2. Trimming removed 3 bases from V and 1 base from J; junction bases left unmatched: 8. The CDR3 loop spans 19 amino acids. The germline CDR1 and CDR2 sequences are SGDLS and YYNGEE. The CDR3 bases are TGTGCCAGCAGCGAGAGGACTAGCGGGAGGGCCGTATCCTACAATGAGCAGTTCTTC. This codes for CASSERTSGRAVSYNEQFF. The full variable domain, its missing parts supplied by reference TRBV9 and TRBJ2-1, is DSGVTQTPKHLITATGQRVTLRCSPRSGDLSVYWYQQSLDQGLQFLIQYYNGEERAKGNILERFSAQQFPDLHSELNLSSLELGDSALYFCASSERTSGRAVSYNEQFFGPGTRLTVL.

The CDR3: CASSGIPGLGDTQYF. The CDR3 DNA reads TGTGCCAGCAGTGGCATCCCGGGCCTGGGAGATACGCAGTATTTT. The chain recombines TRBV27 with TRBJ2-3; D uncertain. With 5 bases removed from V and 5 bases from J, the gap between germline ends came to 17 bases. This CDR3 comprises 15 residues. Per the germline V gene, CDR1 is MNHEY and CDR2 is SMNVEV (reference sequence).

The CDR3 sequence is CSAPKQNRGGGYTF. CDR3 sequence (DNA): TGCAGTGCTCCGAAGCAAAACAGGGGAGGCGGCTACACCTTC. This chain connects TRBV20-1 to TRBJ1-2; 7 bases are a match to TRBD1. Germline V gene lookup returns CDR1 DFQATT and CDR2 SNEGSKA (reference sequence). CDR3 length: 14 residues. The J segment lost 8 bases and the V segment lost 5 bases, leaving 14 bases of the junction unmatched.

In this sample, this clonotype turned up many times. CDR3 protein: CASGQGNTEAFF. CDR3 nucleotides: TGTGCTAGTGGCCAGGGGAACACTGAAGCTTTCTTT. This chain joins TRBV12-5 and TRBJ1-1; D may be TRBD1 (5 bases). Trimming stripped 6 bases from V and 1 base from J, with 6 bases between. The germline gives CDR1 LGHNT, CDR2 FRNRAP. The CDR3 consists of 12 residues.

This clonotype occurred many times. The chain's CDR3 is CSARDSGGPYEQYF. CDR3 nucleotide sequence: TGCAGTGCTAGAGATTCCGGGGGCCCCTACGAGCAGTACTTC. The V gene is TRBV20-1, the J gene TRBJ2-7; either TRBD1 or TRBD2 may supply D (6 bases each). Trimming removed 0 bases at V and 2 bases at J, with 11 bases between. Germline V CDR1 and CDR2: DFQATT, SNEGSKA (reference sequence). The CDR3 has 14 residues.

This clonotype was recorded a few times. The rearrangement uses TRBV25-1 and TRBJ2-1; 9 nucleotides match TRBD1. The trim removed 6 bases at V and 7 bases at J, leaving 10 bases unmatched. The CDR3 totals 15 residues. Germline V gives CDR1 MGHDK, CDR2 SYGVNS. The CDR3 reads CASSYTGGQSNEQFF. The CDR3 DNA is TGTGCCAGCAGCTATACAGGGGGCCAGTCGAATGAGCAGTTCTTC.

This clonotype was recorded at least ten times. J is TRBJ1-5 and V is TRBV12-3 or TRBV12-4, with D maybe TRBD1 (6 bases). V gave up 5 bases and J gave up 4 bases, with 9 bases separating them. This CDR3 region has 13 residues. CDR3 in DNA: TGTGCCAGCAGTCAAGGGGGAAATCAGCCCCAGCATTTT. As protein: CASSQGGNQPQHF.

V usage is TRBV12-3 or TRBV12-4 and J usage is TRBJ2-7; 7 bases line up with TRBD1. This CDR3 region has 12 residues. V lost 4 bases to trimming and J lost 5 bases; unmatched junction nucleotides: 2. CDR3 in amino acids: CASSYTGDEQYF. CDR3 nucleotides: TGTGCCAGCAGTTACACAGGGGACGAGCAGTACTTC.

The V gene is TRBV20-1, the J gene TRBJ2-1; 9 bases are shared with TRBD2. Germline trimming cut 3 bases from V and 2 bases from J; bases unmatched to any gene: 8. This CDR3 contains 16 residues. Germline V lookup: CDR1 DFQATT, CDR2 SNEGSKA (reference sequence). Here the CDR3 reads CSASGGGRAPYNEQFF. The CDR3 DNA follows: TGCAGTGCTAGCGGCGGCGGGAGGGCCCCCTACAATGAGCAGTTCTTC.

The sample holds a few counts of this clonotype. This chain connects TRBV7-9 to TRBJ2-7; no clear D. The CDR3 is 13 amino acids. Germline V gives CDR1 SEHNR, CDR2 FQNEAQ (reference sequence). The V end was cut by 2 bases, the J end by 5 bases, with 10 bases between. The CDR3 sequence: CASSLPEVDEQYF. The CDR3 DNA follows: TGTGCCAGCAGCTTACCAGAAGTGGACGAGCAGTACTTC.

The rearrangement links TRBV4-3 to TRBJ2-1; TRBD2 matches 11 bases. Germline V gives CDR1 LGHNA, CDR2 YSLEER. The ends lost 2 bases at V and 4 bases at J; junction bases unmatched: 7. The CDR3 runs 17 residues. Here the CDR3 reads CASSQFTSGSLYNEQFF. In DNA form, the CDR3 reads TGCGCCAGCAGCCAATTTACTAGCGGGAGTCTTTACAATGAGCAGTTCTTC.

This clonotype was counted ten times or more. This rearrangement joins TRBV5-1 to TRBJ1-1; TRBD1 matches 7 bases. Germline trimming cut 4 bases from V and 0 bases from J; bases unmatched to any gene: 3. The CDR3 consists of 14 residues. CDR1 and CDR2 from the germline V gene are SGHRS and YFSETQ. CDR3 sequence (DNA): TGCGCCAGCAGCAGGGGACAGATGAACACTGAAGCTTTCTTT. Encoded protein: CASSRGQMNTEAFF.

The rearrangement links TRBV7-9 to TRBJ1-1; D is uncertain. The CDR3 has 13 amino acids. The germline CDR1 and CDR2 sequences are SEHNR and FQNEAQ (reference sequence). The V end was cut by 5 bases, the J end by 0 bases, with 7 bases between. The CDR3 DNA reads as TGTGCCAGCAGCCGGGCCCTGAACACTGAAGCTTTCTTT. Translated, it gives CASSRALNTEAFF.

This clonotype has just a few counts. This chain connects TRBV7-9 to TRBJ2-7, with D tentatively TRBD2 (5 bases). Trimming removed 5 bases at V and 2 bases at J, with 22 bases between. Germline CDR1 is SEHNR and CDR2 is FQNEAQ (reference sequence). The CDR3 runs 17 residues. CDR3 sequence reads: CASSDDENTRRPYEQYF. For the CDR3, the DNA is TGTGCCAGCAGCGATGATGAAAACACTAGGAGACCCTACGAGCAGTACTTC.

This chain joins TRBV12-3 or TRBV12-4 and TRBJ2-3; no clear D gene. CDR3 length equals 16 residues. V was trimmed by 6 bases and J by 1 base, leaving 17 bases between them. The DNA of the CDR3 is TGTGCCAGCAGGATGCGAGCTGGTGGGCGCACAGATACGCAGTATTTT. It yields the protein CASRMRAGGRTDTQYF.

The V and J genes are TRBV5-1 and TRBJ2-1; 7 positions agree with TRBD2. The J segment lost 1 base and the V segment lost 4 bases, leaving 11 bases of the junction unmatched. CDR3 length equals 17 residues. Germline CDR1 and CDR2: SGHRS and YFSETQ. Here the CDR3 reads CASSLGGTSASYNEQFF. The CDR3 bases are TGCGCCAGCAGCCTAGGCGGCACTAGCGCTTCCTACAATGAGCAGTTCTTC.

This clonotype was picked up a small number of times. This chain connects TRBV7-6 to TRBJ2-2, with 7 bases identical to TRBD1. V shed 5 bases and J 5 bases; nucleotides not matched to a gene: 11. This CDR3 region has 16 residues. Germline V gene lookup returns CDR1 SGHVS and CDR2 FNYEAQ. The CDR3 nucleotides are TGTGCCAGCAGCGAGGTCGCCGGGACAGTGACCGGGGAGCTGTTTTTT. Amino acids: CASSEVAGTVTGELFF.

This clonotype was detected a few times. The chain links TRBV5-5 to TRBJ1-1, with TRBD1 as a possible D gene (5 bases). Germline CDR1 is SGHKS and CDR2 is YYEKEE (reference sequence). The CDR3 has 17 residues. Trimming pared 4 bases from V and 8 bases from J, leaving 27 bases between. The CDR3 DNA sequence: TGTGCCAGCAGCCCAAGGGCCACGAGGGGTAGAGGGAAGGAAGCTTTCTTT. As protein: CASSPRATRGRGKEAFF.